The clone carrying this TCR beta chain was seen ten or more times. The antigen remains undetermined. This sample is drawn from a study of HIV-infected children after antiretroviral therapy interruption. Looking at the study overall: Interruption-arm sampling covered weeks 0, 12, interruption end (24 or 48), and about 3 years post-study.

Broader study findings: Naive CD4+ sequences overlapped less between time points once interruption began.

Described treatment: PENTA 11 planned treatment interruption arm or continuous ART arm. Germline lookup yields CDR1 SQVTM and CDR2 ANQGSEA. J was trimmed by 9 bases and V by 3 bases; bases with no gene match: 10. The CDR3 spans 13 residues. RNA-based 3' RACE libraries used unique molecular identifiers. Each CDR3 protein is one row after TCRdb ran MiXCR on the 3' RACE reads. The sample carries fewer than 100,000 distinct CDR3 sequences, 6.9% recorded once. This specimen consisted of CD45RA+ CD4+ T cells from PBMCs, pooled from several time points, obtained from a donor given antiretroviral therapy, either interrupted or continuous. Subset: naive CD4+ CD45RA+ CD45RO- T cells. The gene calls are TRBV29-1 and TRBJ1-2, with 7 bases aligning to TRBD1. The clonotype originates from a pool of human donors with HIV. CDR3: CSVDPGTVLRYTF. In DNA form, the CDR3 reads TGCAGCGTTGACCCCGGGACAGTACTTCGCTACACCTTC.